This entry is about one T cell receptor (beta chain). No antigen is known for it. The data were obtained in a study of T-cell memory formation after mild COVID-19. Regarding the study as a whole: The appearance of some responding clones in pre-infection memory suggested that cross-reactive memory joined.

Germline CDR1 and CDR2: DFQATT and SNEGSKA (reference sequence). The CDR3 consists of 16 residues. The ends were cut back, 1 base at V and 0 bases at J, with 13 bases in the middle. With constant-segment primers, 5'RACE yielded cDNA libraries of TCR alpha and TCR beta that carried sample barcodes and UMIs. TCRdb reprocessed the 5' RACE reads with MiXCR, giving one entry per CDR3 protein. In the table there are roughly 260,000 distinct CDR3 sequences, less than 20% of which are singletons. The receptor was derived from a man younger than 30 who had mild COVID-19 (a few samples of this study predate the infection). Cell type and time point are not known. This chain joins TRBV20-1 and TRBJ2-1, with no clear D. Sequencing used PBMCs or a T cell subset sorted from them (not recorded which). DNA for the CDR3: TGCAGTGCTAGAGCGGCAGACTCTAGCTCCTACAATGAGCAGTTCTTC. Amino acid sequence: CSARAADSSSYNEQFF.